This T cell receptor beta chain is drawn from a study of blood T cell repertoires in COVID-19. Study summary: COVID-19 samples from acute and convalescent phases originated in the United States, Italy and Spain. Sample material is recorded as cDNA or gDNA derived from T cells, B-cell-depleted T cells, or PBMCs.

CDR1 MGHRA and CDR2 YSYEKL come from the germline V gene. The CDR3 extends over 14 amino acids. V shed 5 bases, J shed 3 bases, and the junction held 4 bases outside the gene matches. Original analysis: From reference gene primer amplification, estimates of nucleated cell counts were derived. Here immunoSEQ multiplex PCR was the method, and the copy in TCRdb shows in-frame clones only, minus some. V and J calls and clone size are as listed in that table; D and trimming were resolved from the DNA. The table shows about 100,000 clones, with more than 70% occurring only once. The V gene is TRBV4-1, the J gene TRBJ2-7; 10 nucleotides match TRBD1. Sequencing input: peripheral blood. The sequence was obtained from a man aged 40-49 years with active or convalescent COVID-19. CDR3 region: CASSVRDRGYEQYF. The DNA of the CDR3 is TGCGCCAGCAGCGTACGGGACAGGGGCTACGAGCAGTACTTC.